One and the same sample provided the 5 T cell receptor beta chains below, sequenced in a study of memory CD8 T cells in hepatitis C reinfection. Time point denoted: late/post reinfection, 12 to 24 weeks after detection. Sorted cells were sequenced directly ex vivo without any in vitro expansion. The assay was immunoSEQ multiplex PCR, and TCRdb's table has in-frame clones only and misses some. The data hold 46,000 or so clones, with roughly 89% observed a single time. Sequencing used naive CD8+ T cells sorted from blood. The receptors originated from a man between 18 and 29 years old with hepatitis C virus infection.

This clone was detected only once. V is TRBV7-9 and J is TRBJ2-2; 10 nucleotides agree with TRBD1. V was pared by 2 bases and J by 8 bases, with 5 bases of the junction left unmatched. This CDR3 contains 15 residues. Germline CDR1 SEHNR, CDR2 FQNEAQ (reference sequence). The CDR3 here is CASSLSDRGPGELFF. DNA for the CDR3: TGTGCCAGCAGCTTATCAGACAGGGGGCCGGGGGAGCTGTTTTTT.

J is TRBJ1-5 and V is TRBV6-6; 7 bases fit TRBD1. With 6 bases clipped from V and 3 bases from J, the junction kept 5 bases outside the gene matches. CDR1 is MNHNY and CDR2 is SVGAGI in the germline V gene (reference sequence). The CDR3 length is 14 residues. The CDR3 here is CASRQQGPNQPQHF. As DNA, the CDR3 is TGTGCCAGCAGACAACAGGGGCCCAATCAGCCCCAGCATTTT.

V and J are TRBV15 and TRBJ1-2, with D uncertain. Germline CDR1 and CDR2: LNHNV and YYDKDF (reference sequence). This CDR3 spans 13 amino acids. Trimming shortened V by 2 bases and J by 5 bases, and 9 bases separated the two germline ends. The CDR3 coding sequence is TGTGCCACCAGCAGAAGGAGACTTTATGGCTACACCTTC. It codes for CATSRRRLYGYTF.

This chain links TRBV19 with TRBJ1-5; D perhaps matches TRBD1 (5 bases). Per germline, CDR1 LNHDA and CDR2 SQIVND (reference sequence). The V end lost 3 bases, the J end lost 4 bases, and 7 bases lay between the germline ends. This CDR3 spans 13 amino acids. The CDR3 DNA sequence: TGTGCCAGTAGTATGGGGGGGAATCAGCCCCAGCATTTT. It codes for CASSMGGNQPQHF.

The chain recombines TRBV7-8 with TRBJ2-3, with 10 nucleotides matching TRBD2. CDR1 SGHVS and CDR2 FQNEAQ come from the germline V gene. CDR3 length equals 19 residues. V lost 2 bases, J lost 0 bases, and 11 bases stayed unmatched. The CDR3 DNA reads as TGTGCCAGCAGCTTAAGGCCCACTAGCGGGGTCTATAGCACAGATACGCAGTATTTT. Translated, it gives CASSLRPTSGVYSTDTQYF. Variable domain in full (rest from reference TRBV7-8 and TRBJ2-3): GAGVSQSPRYKVAKRGQDVALRCDPISGHVSLFWYQQALGQGPEFLTYFQNEAQLDKSGLPSDRFFAERPEGSVSTLKIQRTQQEDSAVYLCASSLRPTSGVYSTDTQYFGPGTRLTVL.